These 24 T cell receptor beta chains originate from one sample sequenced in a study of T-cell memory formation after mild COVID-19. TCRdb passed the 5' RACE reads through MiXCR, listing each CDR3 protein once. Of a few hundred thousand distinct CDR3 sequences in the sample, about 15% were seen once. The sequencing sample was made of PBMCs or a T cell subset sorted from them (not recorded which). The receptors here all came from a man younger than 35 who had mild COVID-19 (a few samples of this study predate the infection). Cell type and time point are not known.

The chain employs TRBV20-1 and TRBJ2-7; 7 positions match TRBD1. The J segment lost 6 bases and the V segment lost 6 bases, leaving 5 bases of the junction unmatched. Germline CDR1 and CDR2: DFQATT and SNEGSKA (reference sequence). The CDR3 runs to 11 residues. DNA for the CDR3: TGCAGTGCATGGACAGGTGTCGAGCAGTACGTC. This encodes CSAWTGVEQYV.

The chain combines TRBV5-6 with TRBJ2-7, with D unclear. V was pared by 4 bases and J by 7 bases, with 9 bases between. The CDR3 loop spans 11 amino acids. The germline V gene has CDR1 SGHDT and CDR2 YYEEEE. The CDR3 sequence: CASSTGVEQYV. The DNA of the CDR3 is TGTGCCAGCAGCACCGGCGTAGAGCAGTACGTC.

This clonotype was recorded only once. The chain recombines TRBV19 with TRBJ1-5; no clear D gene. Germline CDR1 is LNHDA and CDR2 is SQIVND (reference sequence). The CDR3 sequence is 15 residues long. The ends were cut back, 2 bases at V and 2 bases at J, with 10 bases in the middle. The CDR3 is CASSIYRGGNQPQHF. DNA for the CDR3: TGTGCCAGTAGTATATACCGTGGGGGCAATCAGCCCCAGCATTTT.

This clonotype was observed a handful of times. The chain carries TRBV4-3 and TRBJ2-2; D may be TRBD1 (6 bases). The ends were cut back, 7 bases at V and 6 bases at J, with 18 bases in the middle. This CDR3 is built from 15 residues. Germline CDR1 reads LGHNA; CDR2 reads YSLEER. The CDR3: CASTVGAGVAGELFF. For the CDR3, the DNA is TGCGCCAGCACAGTGGGGGCAGGGGTAGCCGGGGAGCTGTTTTTT.

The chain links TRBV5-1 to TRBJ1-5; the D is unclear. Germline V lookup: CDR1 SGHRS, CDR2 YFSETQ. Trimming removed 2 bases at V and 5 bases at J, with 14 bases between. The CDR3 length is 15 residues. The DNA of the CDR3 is TGCGCCAGCAGCTTTCAAGGGAATCCGGATCAGCCCCAGCATTTT. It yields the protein CASSFQGNPDQPQHF.

The CDR3 sequence is CASSLGVNTGELFF. In DNA form, the CDR3 reads TGTGCCAGCAGTTTAGGGGTGAACACCGGGGAGCTGTTTTTT. The gene calls are TRBV27 and TRBJ2-2; D is undetermined. The CDR3 is 14 residues long. V was cut by 2 bases and J by 1 base, with 5 bases left in between. CDR1 and CDR2 from the germline V gene are MNHEY and SMNVEV (reference sequence).

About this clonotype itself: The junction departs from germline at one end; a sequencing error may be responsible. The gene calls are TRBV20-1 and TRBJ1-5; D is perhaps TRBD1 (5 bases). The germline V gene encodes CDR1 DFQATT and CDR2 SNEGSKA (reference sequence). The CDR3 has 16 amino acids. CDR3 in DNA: TGCAGTGCTGGAGAGGGCCTCAGGGTTCTCAATCAGCCCCAGCATTTT. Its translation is CSAGEGLRVLNQPQHF.

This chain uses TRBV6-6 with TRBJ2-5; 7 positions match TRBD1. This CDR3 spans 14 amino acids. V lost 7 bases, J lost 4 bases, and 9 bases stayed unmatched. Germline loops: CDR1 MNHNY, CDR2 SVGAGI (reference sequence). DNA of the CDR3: TGTGCCAGCATCCACGAGGCAGGGGGAGAGACCCAGTACTTC. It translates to CASIHEAGGETQYF.

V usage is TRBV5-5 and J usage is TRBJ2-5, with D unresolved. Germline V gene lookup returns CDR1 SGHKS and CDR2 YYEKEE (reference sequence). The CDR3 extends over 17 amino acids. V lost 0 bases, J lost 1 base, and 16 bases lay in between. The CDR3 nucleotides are TGTGCCAGCAGCTTGGCCGAAGGATTTGGTCTCCAAGAGACCCAGTACTTC. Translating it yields CASSLAEGFGLQETQYF.

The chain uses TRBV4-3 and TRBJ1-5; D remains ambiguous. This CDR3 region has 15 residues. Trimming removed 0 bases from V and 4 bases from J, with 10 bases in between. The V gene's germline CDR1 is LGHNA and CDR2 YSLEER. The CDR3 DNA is TGCGCCAGCAGCCAAGACTGGGCCGTTAATCAGCCCCAGCATTTT. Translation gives CASSQDWAVNQPQHF.

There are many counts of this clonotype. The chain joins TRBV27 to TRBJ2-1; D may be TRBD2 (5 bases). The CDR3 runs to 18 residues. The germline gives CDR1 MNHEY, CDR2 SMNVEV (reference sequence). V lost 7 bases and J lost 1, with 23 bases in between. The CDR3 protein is CASTLSFGMVGSYNEQFF. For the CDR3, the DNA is TGTGCCAGCACCCTAAGCTTCGGGATGGTAGGATCCTACAATGAGCAGTTCTTC.

CDR3 protein: CASSSQVEQYF. Here the CDR3 DNA reads TGTGCCAGCAGCTCGCAGGTCGAGCAGTACTTC. The genes are TRBV11-2 and TRBJ2-7; no clear D. V dropped 4 bases and J dropped 6 bases, with 7 bases sitting between them. Germline V lookup: CDR1 SGHAT, CDR2 FQNNGV. CDR3 length: 11 residues.

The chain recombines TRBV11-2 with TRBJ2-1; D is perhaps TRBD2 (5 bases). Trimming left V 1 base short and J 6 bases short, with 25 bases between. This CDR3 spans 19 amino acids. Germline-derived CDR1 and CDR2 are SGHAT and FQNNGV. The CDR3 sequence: CASSLGIIRSARGSNEQFF. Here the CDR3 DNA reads TGTGCCAGCAGCTTAGGAATTATCCGTTCGGCCCGGGGTAGCAATGAGCAGTTCTTC.

The CDR3 nucleotides read TGTGCCAGCAGCCAATCGTACGGAGGCTATGGCTACACCTTC. As protein: CASSQSYGGYGYTF. The J gene is TRBJ1-2, the V gene TRBV3-1; D call uncertain. With 2 bases removed from V and 4 bases from J, the gap between germline ends came to 11 bases. The CDR3 runs 14 residues. The V gene's germline CDR1 is LGHDT and CDR2 YNNKEL (reference sequence).

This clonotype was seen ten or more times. CDR3 protein: CASSHQGSEAFF. The CDR3 DNA is TGTGCCAGCAGCCACCAGGGCTCTGAAGCTTTCTTT. This chain links TRBV7-9 with TRBJ1-1; D perhaps matches TRBD1 (5 bases). Germline values: CDR1 SEHNR, CDR2 FQNEAQ (reference sequence). The ends were cut back, 5 bases at V and 6 bases at J, with 10 bases in the middle. This CDR3 contains 12 residues.

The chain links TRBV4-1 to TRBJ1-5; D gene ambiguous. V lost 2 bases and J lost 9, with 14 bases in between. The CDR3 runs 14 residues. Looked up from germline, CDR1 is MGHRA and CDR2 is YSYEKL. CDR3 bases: TGCGCCAGCAGCCAATGGACTGGATATAGGCCCCAGCATTTT. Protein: CASSQWTGYRPQHF.

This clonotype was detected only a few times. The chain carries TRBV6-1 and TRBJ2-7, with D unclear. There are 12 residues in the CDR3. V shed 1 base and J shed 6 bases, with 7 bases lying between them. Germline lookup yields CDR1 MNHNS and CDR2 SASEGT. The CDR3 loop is CASSEVTSEQYF. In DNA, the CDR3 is TGTGCCAGCAGTGAAGTCACGAGCGAGCAGTACTTC.

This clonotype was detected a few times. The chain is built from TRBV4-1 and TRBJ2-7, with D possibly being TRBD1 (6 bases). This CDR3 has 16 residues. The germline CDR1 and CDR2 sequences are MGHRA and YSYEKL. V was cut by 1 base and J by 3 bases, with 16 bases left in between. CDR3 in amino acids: CASSQGGGPSLYEQYF. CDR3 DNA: TGCGCCAGCAGCCAAGGAGGGGGACCGTCCCTCTACGAGCAGTACTTC.

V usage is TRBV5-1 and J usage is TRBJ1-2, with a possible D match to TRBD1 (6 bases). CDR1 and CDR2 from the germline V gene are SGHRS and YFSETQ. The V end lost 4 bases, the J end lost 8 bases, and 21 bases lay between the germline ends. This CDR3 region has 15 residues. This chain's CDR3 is CASSRTRDTPGGYTF. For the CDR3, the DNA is TGCGCCAGCAGCCGAACCCGGGACACCCCGGGGGGCTACACCTTC.

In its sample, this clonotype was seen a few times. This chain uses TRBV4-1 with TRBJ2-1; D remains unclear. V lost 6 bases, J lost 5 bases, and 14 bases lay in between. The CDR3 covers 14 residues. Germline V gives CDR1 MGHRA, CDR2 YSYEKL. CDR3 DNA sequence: TGCGCCAGCAGAGCAGTGGGGATAAACAATGAGCAGTTCTTC. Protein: CASRAVGINNEQFF.

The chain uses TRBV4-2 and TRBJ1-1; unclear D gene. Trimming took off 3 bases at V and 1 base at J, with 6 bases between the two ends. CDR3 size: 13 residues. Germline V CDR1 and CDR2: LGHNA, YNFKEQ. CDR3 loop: CASSQFQNTEAFF. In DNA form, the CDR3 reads TGTGCCAGCAGCCAGTTCCAGAACACTGAAGCTTTCTTT.

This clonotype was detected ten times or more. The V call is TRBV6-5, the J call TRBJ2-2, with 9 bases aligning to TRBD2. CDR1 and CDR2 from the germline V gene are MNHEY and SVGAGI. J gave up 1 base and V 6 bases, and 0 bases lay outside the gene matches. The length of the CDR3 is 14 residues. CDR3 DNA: TGTGCCAGCAGGCGGGGGGGGAACACCGGGGAGCTGTTTTTT. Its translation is CASRRGGNTGELFF.

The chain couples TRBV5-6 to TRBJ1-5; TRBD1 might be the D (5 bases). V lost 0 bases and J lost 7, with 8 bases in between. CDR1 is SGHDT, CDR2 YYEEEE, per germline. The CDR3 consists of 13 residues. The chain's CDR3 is CASSLAGLQPQHF. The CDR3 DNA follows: TGTGCCAGCAGCTTGGCAGGGCTACAGCCCCAGCATTTT.

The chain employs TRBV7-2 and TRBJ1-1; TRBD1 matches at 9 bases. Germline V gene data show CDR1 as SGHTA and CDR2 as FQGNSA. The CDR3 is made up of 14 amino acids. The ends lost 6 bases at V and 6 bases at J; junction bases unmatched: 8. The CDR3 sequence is CASRSDRGASEAFF. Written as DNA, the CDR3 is TGTGCCAGCAGATCGGACAGGGGAGCCTCTGAAGCTTTCTTT.